The clone carrying this T cell receptor (beta chain) showed up just a few times. What it binds is unknown. The sample comes from a study of T cell repertoires in cytomegalovirus infection. Study overall: CMV epitopes used comprised recently identified HLA-C-restricted ones and well-studied HLA-B-restricted ones. From public TCR beta signatures came an indication of both CMV infection and matching HLA type.

CDR3 length: 14 amino acids. CDR1 is SGHTA, CDR2 FQGNSA, per germline. V was shortened by 4 bases and J by 3 bases, with 12 bases between the two germline ends. Overall study findings and caveats: HLA-C-restricted TCR beta clonotypes specific for CMV led the ex vivo response. People with CMV and the relevant HLA were identified by cumulative public TCR beta family frequency.

TCRdb reprocessed the reads via MiXCR and lists one record per CDR3 protein. This sample has around 800,000 distinct CDR3 sequences, with 30% to 35% found just once. The sequence derives from a human donor in good health (CMV status not recorded). Some clones in this sample may be carry-over from other donors' samples. The starting material was cultured CD8+ T cells from PBMCs, obtained from culture after CMV antigen stimulation. V is TRBV7-2 and J is TRBJ1-1, with D unresolved. The CDR3 DNA reads as TGTGCCAGCAGCTACCCCTACGGAGACACTGAAGCTTTCTTT. It is translated as CASSYPYGDTEAFF.